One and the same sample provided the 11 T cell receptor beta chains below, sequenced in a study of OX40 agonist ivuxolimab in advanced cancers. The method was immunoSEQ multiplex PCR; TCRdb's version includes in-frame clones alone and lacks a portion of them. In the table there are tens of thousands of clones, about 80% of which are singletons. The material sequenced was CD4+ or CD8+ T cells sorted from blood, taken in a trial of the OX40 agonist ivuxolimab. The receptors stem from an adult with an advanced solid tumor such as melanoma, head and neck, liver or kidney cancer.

The DNA for the CDR3 is TGTGCCATATCTCGGGGGCCTGGGAACTATGGCTACACCTTC. Translated, it gives CAISRGPGNYGYTF. This chain uses TRBV19 with TRBJ1-2; the D gene is possibly TRBD1 (6 bases). Germline V gives CDR1 LNHDA, CDR2 SQIVND (reference sequence). The CDR3 has 14 residues. V was clipped by 10 bases and J by 2 bases, with 17 bases between them. Based on the CDR3 plus reference TRBV19 and TRBJ1-2, the full variable domain is DGGITQSPKYLFRKEGQNVTLSCEQNLNHDAMYWYRQDPGQGLRLIYYSQIVNDFQKGDIAEGYSVSREKKESFPLTVTSAQKNPTAFYLCAISRGPGNYGYTFGSGTRLTVV.

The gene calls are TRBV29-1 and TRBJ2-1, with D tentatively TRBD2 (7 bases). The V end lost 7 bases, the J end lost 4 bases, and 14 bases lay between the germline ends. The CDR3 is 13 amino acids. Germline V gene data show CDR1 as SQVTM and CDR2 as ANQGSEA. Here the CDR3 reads CSGQRGGYNEQFF. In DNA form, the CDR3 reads TGCAGCGGCCAGAGGGGGGGTTACAATGAGCAGTTCTTC.

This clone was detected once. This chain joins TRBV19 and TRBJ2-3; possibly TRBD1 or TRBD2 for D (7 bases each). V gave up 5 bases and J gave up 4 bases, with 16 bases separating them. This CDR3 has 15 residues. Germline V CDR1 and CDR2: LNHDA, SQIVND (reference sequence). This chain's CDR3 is CASSFRQGGADTQYF. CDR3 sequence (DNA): TGTGCCAGTAGTTTCCGACAGGGAGGGGCAGATACGCAGTATTTT.

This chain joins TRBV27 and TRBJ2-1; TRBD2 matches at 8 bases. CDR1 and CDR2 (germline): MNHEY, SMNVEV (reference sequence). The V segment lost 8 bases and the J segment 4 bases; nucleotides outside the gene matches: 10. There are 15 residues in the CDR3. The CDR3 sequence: CASRRTSFSYNEQFF. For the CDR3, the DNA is TGTGCCAGCCGTAGGACTAGCTTCTCTTACAATGAGCAGTTCTTC.

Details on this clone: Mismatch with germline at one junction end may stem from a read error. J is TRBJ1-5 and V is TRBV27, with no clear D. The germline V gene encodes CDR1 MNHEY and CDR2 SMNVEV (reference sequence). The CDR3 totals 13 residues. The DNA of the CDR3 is TGTGTCAGCAGTGCCGGACCTAATCAGCCCCAGCATTTT. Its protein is CVSSAGPNQPQHF.

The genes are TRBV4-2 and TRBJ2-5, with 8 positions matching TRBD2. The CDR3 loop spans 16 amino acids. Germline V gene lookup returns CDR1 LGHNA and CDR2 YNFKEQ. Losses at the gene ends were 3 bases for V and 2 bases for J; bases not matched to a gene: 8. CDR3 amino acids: CASSQGSSGWQETQYF. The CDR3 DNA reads TGTGCCAGCAGCCAGGGATCTAGCGGGTGGCAAGAGACCCAGTACTTC.

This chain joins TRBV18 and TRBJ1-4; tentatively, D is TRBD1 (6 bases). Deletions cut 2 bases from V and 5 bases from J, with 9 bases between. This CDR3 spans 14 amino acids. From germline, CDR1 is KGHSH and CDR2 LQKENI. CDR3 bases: TGTGCCAGCTCACCAAGGGGGTCGAATGAAAAACTGTTTTTT. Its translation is CASSPRGSNEKLFF.

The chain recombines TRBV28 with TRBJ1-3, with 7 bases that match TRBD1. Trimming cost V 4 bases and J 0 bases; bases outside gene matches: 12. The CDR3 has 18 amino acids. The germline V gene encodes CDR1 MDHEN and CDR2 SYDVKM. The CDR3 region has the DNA TGTGCCAGCAGTTCTCTCCGGACAGGATCAAACTCTGGAAACACCATATATTTT. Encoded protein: CASSSLRTGSNSGNTIYF. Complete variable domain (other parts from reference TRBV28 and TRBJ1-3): DVKVTQSSRYLVKRTGEKVFLECVQDMDHENMFWYRQDPGLGLRLIYFSYDVKMKEKGDIPEGYSVSREKKERFSLILESASTNQTSMYLCASSSLRTGSNSGNTIYFGEGSWLTVV.

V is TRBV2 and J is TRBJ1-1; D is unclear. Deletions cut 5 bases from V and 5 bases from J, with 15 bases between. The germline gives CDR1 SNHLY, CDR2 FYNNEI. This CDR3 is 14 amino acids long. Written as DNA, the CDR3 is TGTGCCAGCAGTTCCCGCCTGGCGAAGACTGAAGCTTTCTTT. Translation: CASSSRLAKTEAFF.

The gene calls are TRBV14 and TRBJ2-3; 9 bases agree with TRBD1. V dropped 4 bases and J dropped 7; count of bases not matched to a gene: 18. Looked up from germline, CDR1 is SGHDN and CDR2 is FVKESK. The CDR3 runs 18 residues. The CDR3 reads CASSLKRVAGQGTHTQYF. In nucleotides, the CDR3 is TGTGCCAGCAGCCTAAAAAGGGTGGCAGGACAGGGGACTCATACGCAGTATTTT.

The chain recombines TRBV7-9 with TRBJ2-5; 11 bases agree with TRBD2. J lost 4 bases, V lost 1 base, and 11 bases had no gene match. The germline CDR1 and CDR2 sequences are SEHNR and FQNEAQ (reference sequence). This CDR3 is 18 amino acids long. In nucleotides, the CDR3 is TGTGCCAGCAGCTTAGGGCCTAGCGGGAGGAGAGGGGCAGAGACCCAGTACTTC. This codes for CASSLGPSGRRGAETQYF.